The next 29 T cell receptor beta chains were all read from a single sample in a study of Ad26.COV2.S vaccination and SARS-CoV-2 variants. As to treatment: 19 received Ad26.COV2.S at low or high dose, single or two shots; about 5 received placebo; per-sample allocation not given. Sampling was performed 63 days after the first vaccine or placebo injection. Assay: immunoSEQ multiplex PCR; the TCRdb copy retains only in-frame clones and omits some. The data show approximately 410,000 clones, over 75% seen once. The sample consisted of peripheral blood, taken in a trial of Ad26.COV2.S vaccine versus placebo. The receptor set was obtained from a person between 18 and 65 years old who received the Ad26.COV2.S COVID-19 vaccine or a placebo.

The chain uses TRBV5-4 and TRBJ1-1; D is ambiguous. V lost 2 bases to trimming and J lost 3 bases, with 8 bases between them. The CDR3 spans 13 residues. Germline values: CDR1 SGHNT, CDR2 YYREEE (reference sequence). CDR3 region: CASSFEGYTEAFF. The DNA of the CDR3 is TGTGCCAGCAGCTTCGAGGGTTACACTGAAGCTTTCTTT.

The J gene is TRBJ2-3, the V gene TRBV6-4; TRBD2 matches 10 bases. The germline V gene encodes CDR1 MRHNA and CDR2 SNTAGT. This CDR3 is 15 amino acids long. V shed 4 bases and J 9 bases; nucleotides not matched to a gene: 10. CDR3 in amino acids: CASSVSASGGLTQYF. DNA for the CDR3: TGTGCCAGCAGTGTTTCGGCTAGCGGGGGCCTCACGCAGTATTTT.

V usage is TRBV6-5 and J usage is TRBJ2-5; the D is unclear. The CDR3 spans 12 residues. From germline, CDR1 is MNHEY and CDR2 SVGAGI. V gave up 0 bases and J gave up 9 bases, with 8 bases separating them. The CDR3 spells CASSYSLGAQYF. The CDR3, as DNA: TGTGCCAGCAGTTACTCTCTTGGGGCCCAGTACTTC.

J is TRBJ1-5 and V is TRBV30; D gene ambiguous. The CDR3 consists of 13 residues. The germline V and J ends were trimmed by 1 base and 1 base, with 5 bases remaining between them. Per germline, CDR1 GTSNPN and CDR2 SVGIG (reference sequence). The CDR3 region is CAWSDDSNQPQHF. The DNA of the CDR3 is TGTGCCTGGAGTGATGACAGCAATCAGCCCCAGCATTTT.

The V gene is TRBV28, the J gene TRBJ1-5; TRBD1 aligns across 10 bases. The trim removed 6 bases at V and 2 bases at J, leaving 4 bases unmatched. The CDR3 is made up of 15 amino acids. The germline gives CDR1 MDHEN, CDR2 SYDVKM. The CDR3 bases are TGTGCCAGCAGAGGACAGGGGGGAGGCAATCAGCCCCAGCATTTT. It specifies CASRGQGGGNQPQHF.

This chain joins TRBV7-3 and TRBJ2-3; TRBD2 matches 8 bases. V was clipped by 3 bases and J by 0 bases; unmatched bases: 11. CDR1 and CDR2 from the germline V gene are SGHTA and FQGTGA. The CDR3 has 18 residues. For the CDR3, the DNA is TGTGCCAGCAGCTTCCGAGGTGCGGGGGGTTTCAGCACAGATACGCAGTATTTT. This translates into CASSFRGAGGFSTDTQYF.

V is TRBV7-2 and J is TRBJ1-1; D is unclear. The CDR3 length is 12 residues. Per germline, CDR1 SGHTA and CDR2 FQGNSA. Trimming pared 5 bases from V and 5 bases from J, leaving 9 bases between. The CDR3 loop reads CASSRGRTEAFF. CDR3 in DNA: TGTGCCAGCAGCCGGGGAAGGACTGAAGCTTTCTTT. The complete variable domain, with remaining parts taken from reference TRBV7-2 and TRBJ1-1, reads GAGVSQSPSNKVTEKGKDVELRCDPISGHTALYWYRQSLGQGLEFLIYFQGNSAPDKSGLPSDRFSAERTGGSVSTLTIQRTQQEDSAVYLCASSRGRTEAFFGQGTRLTVV.

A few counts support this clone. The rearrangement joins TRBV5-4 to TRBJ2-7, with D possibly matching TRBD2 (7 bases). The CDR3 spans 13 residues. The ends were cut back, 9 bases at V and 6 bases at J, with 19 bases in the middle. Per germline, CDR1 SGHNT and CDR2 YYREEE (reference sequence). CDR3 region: CANIGRGACEQYF. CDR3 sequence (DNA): TGTGCCAACATCGGCCGGGGGGCCTGCGAGCAGTACTTC. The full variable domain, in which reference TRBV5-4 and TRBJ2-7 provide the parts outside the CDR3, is ETGVTQSPTHLIKTRGQQVTLRCSSQSGHNTVSWYQQALGQGPQFIFQYYREEENGRGNFPPRFSGLQFPNYSSELNVNALELDDSALYLCANIGRGACEQYFGPGTRLTVT.

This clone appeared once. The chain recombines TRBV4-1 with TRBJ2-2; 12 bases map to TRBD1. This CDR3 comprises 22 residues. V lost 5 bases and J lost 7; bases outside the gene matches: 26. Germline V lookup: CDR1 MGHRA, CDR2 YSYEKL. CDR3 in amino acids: CASSIRISSGQGAISIGGELFF. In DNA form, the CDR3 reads TGCGCCAGCAGCATACGAATATCCTCGGGACAGGGGGCCATTTCGATAGGCGGGGAGCTGTTTTTT.

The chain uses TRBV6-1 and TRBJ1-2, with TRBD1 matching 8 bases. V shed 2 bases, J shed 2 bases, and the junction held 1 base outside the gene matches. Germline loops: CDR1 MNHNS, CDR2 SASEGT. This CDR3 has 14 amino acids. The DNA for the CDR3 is TGTGCCAGCAGTGAAAGACAGGGGAACTATGGCTACACCTTC. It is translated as CASSERQGNYGYTF.

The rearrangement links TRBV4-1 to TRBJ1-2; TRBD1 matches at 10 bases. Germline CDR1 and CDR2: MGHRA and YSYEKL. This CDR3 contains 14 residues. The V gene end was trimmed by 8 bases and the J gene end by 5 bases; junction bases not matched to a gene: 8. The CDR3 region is CASSQGQGTYGYTF. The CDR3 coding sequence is TGCGCCAGCTCTCAGGGACAGGGGACTTATGGCTACACCTTC.

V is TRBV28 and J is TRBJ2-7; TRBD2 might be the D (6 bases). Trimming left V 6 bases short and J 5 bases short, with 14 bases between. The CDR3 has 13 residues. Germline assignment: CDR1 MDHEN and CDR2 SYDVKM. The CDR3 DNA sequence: TGTGCCAGCAGCTACCTCCCGGGAGACGAGCAGTACTTC. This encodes CASSYLPGDEQYF.

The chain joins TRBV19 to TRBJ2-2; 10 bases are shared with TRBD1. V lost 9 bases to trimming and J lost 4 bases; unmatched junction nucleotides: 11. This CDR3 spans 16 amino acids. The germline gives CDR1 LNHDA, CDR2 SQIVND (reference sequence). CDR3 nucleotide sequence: TGTGCCAGCAAACGCGGGACAGGGGCCTCCACCGGGGAGCTGTTTTTT. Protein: CASKRGTGASTGELFF.

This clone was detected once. The CDR3 bases are TGCAGTGCTAGTCGTGGGGGGGGCCTCCTTCAGTACTTC. Encoded protein: CSASRGGGLLQYF. The chain recombines TRBV20-1 with TRBJ2-4, with D perhaps TRBD2 (7 bases). The CDR3 is 13 residues long. Germline V gene sequence: CDR1 DFQATT, CDR2 SNEGSKA (reference sequence). The germline V and J ends were trimmed by 3 bases and 11 bases, with 17 bases remaining between them.

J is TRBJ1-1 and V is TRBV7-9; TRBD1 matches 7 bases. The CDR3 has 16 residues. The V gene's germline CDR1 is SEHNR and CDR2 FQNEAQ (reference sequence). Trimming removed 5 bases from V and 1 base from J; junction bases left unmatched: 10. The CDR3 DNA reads TGTGCCAGCAGCACAAAAGGACAGGCTCCGAACACTGAAGCTTTCTTT. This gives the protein CASSTKGQAPNTEAFF.

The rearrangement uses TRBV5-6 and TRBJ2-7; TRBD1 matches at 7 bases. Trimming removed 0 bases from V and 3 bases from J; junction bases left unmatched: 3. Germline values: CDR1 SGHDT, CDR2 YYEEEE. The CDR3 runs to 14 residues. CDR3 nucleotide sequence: TGTGCCAGCAGCTTGGTCAGGGGGTACTACGAGCAGTACTTC. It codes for CASSLVRGYYEQYF.

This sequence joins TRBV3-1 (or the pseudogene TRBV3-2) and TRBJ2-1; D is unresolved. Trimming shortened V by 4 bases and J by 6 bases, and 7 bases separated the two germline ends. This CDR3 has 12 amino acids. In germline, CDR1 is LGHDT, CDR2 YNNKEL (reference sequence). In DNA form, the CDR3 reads TGTGCCAGCAGCCCCTTAGGCAATGAGCAGTTCTTC. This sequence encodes CASSPLGNEQFF.

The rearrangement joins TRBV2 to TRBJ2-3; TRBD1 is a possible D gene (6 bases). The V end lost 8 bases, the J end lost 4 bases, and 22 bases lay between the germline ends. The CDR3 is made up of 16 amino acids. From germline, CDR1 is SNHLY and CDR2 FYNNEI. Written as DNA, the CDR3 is TGTGCCAGCTTTGAGGACAAACAGGGTAGCTCAGATACGCAGTATTTT. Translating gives CASFEDKQGSSDTQYF. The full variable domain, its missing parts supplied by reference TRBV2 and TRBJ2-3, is EPEVTQTPSHQVTQMGQEVILRCVPISNHLYFYWYRQILGQKVEFLVSFYNNEISEKSEIFDDQFSVERPDGSNFTLKIRSTKLEDSAMYFCASFEDKQGSSDTQYFGPGTRLTVL.

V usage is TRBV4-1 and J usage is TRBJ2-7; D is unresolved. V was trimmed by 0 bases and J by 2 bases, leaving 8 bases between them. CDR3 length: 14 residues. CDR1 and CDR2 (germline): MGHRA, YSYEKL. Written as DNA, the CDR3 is TGCGCCAGCAGCCAAGACCCGCTCACCTACGAGCAGTACTTC. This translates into CASSQDPLTYEQYF.

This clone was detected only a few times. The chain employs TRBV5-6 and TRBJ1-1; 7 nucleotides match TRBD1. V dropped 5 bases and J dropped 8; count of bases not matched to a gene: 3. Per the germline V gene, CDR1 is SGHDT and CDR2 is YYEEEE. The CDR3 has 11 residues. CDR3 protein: CASRQGMEAFF. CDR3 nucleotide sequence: TGTGCCAGCAGACAGGGGATGGAAGCTTTCTTT.

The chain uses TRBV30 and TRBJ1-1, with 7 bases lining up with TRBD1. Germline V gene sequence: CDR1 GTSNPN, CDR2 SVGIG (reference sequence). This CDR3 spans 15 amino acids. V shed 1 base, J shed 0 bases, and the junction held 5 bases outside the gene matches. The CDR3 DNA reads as TGTGCCTGGAGTGCCACAGGGGCCATGAACACTGAAGCTTTCTTT. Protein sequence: CAWSATGAMNTEAFF. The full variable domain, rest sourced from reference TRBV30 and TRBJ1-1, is SQTIHQWPATLVQPVGSPLSLECTVEGTSNPNLYWYRQAAGRGLQLLFYSVGIGQISSEVPQNLSASRPQDRQFILSSKKLLLSDSGFYLCAWSATGAMNTEAFFGQGTRLTVV.

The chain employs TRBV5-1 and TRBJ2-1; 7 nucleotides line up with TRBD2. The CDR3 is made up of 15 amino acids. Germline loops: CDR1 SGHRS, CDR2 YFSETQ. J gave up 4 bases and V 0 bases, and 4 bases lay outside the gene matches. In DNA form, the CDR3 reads TGCGCCAGCAGCTTGGAAACGGGGGGATACAATGAGCAGTTCTTC. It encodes CASSLETGGYNEQFF.

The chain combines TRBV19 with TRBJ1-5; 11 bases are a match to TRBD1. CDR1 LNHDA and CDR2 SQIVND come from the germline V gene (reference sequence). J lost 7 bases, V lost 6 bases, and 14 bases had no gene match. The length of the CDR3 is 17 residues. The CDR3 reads CASRRDRGDGAVQPQHF. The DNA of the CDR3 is TGTGCCAGTAGACGGGACAGGGGGGACGGAGCGGTACAGCCCCAGCATTTT.

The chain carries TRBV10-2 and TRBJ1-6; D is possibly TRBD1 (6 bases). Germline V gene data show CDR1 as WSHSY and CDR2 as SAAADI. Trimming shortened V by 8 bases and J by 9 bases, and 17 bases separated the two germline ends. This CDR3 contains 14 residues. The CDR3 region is CASETQGGGSPLHF. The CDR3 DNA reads TGCGCCAGCGAAACACAGGGAGGTGGTTCACCCCTCCACTTT.

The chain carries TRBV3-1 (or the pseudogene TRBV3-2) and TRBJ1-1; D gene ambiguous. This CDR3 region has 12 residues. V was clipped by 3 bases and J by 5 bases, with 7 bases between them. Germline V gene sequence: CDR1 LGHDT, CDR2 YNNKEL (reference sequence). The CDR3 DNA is TGTGCCAGCAGCCACGGGGTTACTGAAGCTTTCTTT. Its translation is CASSHGVTEAFF.

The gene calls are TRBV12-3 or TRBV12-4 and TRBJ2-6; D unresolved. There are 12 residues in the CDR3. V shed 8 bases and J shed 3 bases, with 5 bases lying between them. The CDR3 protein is CASGIGANVLTF. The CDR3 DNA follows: TGTGCCAGCGGGATTGGGGCCAACGTCCTGACTTTC.

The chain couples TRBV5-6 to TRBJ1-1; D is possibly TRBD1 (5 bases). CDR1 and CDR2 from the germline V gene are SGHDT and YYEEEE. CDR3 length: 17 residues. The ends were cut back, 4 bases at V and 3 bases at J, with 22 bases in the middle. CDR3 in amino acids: CASSRWGSLQWDTEAFF. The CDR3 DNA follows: TGTGCCAGCAGCCGTTGGGGGTCACTCCAATGGGACACTGAAGCTTTCTTT.

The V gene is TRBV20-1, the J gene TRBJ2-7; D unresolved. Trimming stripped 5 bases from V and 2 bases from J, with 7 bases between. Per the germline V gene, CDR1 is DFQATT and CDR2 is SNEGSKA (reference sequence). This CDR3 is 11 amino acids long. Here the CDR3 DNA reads TGCAGTGCTGGGGTCACCTACGAGCAGTACTTC. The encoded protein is CSAGVTYEQYF.

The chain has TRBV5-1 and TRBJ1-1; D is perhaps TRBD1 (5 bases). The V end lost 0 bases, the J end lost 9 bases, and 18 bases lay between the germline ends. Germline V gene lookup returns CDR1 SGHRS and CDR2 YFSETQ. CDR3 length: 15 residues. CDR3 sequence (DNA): TGCGCCAGCAGCTTGGATAGGAGACAGCAATACAAAGCTTTCTTT. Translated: CASSLDRRQQYKAFF.